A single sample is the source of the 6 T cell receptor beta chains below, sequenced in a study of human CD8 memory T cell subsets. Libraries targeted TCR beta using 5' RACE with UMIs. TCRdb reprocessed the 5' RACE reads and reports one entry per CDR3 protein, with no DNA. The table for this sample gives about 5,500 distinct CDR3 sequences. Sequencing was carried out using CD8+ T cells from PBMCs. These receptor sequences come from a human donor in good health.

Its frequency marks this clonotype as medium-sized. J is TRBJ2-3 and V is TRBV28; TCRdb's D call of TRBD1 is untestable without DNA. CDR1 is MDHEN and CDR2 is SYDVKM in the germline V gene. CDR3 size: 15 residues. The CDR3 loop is CASSQGLSSTDTQYF.

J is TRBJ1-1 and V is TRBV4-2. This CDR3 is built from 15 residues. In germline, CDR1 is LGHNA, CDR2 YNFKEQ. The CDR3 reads CASSQEATENTEAFF.

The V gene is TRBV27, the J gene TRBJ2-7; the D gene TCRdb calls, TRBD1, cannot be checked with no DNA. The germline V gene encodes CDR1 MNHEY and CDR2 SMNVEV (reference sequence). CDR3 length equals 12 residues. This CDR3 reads CASSPGRLEQYF.

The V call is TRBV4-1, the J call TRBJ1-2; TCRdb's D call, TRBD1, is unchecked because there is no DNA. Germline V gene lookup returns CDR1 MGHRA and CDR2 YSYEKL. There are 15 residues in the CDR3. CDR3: CASSQEDRVAYGYTF.

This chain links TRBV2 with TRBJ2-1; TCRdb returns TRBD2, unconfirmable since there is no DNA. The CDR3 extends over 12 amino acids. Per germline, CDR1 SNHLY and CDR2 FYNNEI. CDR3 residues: CASRPLAGEQFF.

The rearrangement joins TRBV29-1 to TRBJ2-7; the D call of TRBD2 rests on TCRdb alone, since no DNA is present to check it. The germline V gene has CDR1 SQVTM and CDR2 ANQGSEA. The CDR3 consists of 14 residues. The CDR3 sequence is CSVPGLAGGNEQYF.